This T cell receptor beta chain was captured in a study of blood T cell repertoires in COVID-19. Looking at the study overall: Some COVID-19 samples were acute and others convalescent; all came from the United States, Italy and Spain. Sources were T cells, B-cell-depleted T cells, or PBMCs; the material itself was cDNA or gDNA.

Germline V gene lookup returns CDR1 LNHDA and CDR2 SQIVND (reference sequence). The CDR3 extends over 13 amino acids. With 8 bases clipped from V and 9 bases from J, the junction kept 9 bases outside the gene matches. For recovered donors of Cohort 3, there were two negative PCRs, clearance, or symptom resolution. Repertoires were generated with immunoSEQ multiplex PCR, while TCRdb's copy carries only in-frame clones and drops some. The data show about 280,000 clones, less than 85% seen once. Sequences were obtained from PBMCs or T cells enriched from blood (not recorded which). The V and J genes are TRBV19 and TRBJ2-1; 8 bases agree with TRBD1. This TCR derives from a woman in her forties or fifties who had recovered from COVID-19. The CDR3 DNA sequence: TGTGCCAGTGGGGACAGGTTAATGGGTGAGCAGTTCTTC. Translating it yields CASGDRLMGEQFF.